The clone carrying this TCR beta chain was seen at least ten times. The sample comes from a study of molecular identifiers for immune sequencing clone quantification. Study at large: Four of five RNA aliquots from roughly 21,000 or 96,000 naive CD8 T cells were sequenced.

V was shortened by 6 bases and J by 2 bases, with 12 bases between the two germline ends. The CDR3 runs to 14 residues. Previously published methods and listed TCR primers were used for the bulk TCR libraries. Each CDR3 protein gets one entry after TCRdb re-called the PCR reads with MiXCR. The data show 85,000 to 90,000 distinct CDR3 sequences, under 20% seen once. Researchers sorted naive CD8 T cells as cells that were CD8+CD4-CCR7+CD45RA+. This clonotype originated in a human donor in good health. Some libraries in this study had Jurkat cell RNA spiked in. V is TRBV12-3 or TRBV12-4 and J is TRBJ2-3; no firm D call. Sequencing was carried out using naive CD8+ T cells from blood, with Jurkat cell RNA spiked in. The subset is: FACS-sorted CD8+CD4-CCR7+CD45RA+ naive T cells. The CDR3 is CASSNIEHTDTQYF. CDR3 sequence (DNA): TGTGCCAGCAGCAATATTGAGCACACAGATACGCAGTATTTT.